This T cell receptor beta chain was sequenced for a study of Ad26.COV2.S vaccination and SARS-CoV-2 variants. As for the study in general: Ad26.COV2.S was injected intramuscularly once or twice, 56 days apart.

Sequencing used immunoSEQ multiplex PCR; TCRdb keeps in-frame clones, though not all of them. The sample has approximately 350,000 clones; around 86% are singletons. Stated treatment: roughly 18 received Ad26.COV2.S at low or high dose, single or two shots; roughly 5 received placebo; per-sample allocation not given. Specimens were obtained on day 63 following the first vaccine or placebo injection. Germline V CDR1 and CDR2: MGHDK, SYGVNS. The CDR3 length is 13 residues. Trimming removed 3 bases from V and 0 bases from J, with 6 bases in between. The specimen comprised peripheral blood, sampled in a trial of Ad26.COV2.S vaccine versus placebo. The TCR sequence derives from a person between 18 and 60 years old who received the Ad26.COV2.S COVID-19 vaccine or a placebo. The chain uses TRBV25-1 and TRBJ2-7; no reliable D call. In DNA form, the CDR3 reads TGTGCCAGCAGTGACCCCTACTCCTACGAGCAGTACTTC. Protein product: CASSDPYSYEQYF.